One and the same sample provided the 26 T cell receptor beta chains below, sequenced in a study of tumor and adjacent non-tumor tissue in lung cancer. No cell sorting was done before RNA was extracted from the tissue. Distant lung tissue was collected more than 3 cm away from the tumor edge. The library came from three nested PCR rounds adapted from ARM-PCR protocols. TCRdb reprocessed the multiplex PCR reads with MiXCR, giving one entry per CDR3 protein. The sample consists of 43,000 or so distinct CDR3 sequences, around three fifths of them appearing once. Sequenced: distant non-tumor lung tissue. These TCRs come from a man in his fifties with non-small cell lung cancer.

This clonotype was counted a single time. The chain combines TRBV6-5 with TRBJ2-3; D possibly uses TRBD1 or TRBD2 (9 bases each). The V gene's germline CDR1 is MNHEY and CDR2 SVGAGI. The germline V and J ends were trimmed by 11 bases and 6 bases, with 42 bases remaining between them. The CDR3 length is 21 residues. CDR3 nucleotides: TGTGCCGGCGGCCTCCTAAATTCACCTCACAGGGGGCTAGCGGGGTCGGATACGCAGTATTTT. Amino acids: CAGGLLNSPHRGLAGSDTQYF.

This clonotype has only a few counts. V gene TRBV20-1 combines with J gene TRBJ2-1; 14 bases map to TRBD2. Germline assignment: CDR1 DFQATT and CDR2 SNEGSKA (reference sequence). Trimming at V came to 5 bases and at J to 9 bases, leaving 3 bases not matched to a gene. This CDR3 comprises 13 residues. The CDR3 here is CSAPTSGRGEQFF. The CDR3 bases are TGCAGTGCTCCGACTAGCGGGAGGGGTGAGCAGTTCTTC.

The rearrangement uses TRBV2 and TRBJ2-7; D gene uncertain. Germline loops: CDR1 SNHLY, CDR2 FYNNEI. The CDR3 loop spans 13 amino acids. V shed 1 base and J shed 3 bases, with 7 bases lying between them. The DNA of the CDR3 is TGTGCCAGCAGTGAAGGGGCGGACTACGAGCAGTACTTC. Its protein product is CASSEGADYEQYF.

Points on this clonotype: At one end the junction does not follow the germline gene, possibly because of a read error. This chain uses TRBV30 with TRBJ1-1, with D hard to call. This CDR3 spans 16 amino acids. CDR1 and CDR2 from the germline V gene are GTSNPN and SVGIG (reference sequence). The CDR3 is CAWSGAATRANIEAFF. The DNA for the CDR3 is TGTGCCTGGAGTGGGGCCGCCACAAGGGCGAACATTGAAGCTTTCTTT.

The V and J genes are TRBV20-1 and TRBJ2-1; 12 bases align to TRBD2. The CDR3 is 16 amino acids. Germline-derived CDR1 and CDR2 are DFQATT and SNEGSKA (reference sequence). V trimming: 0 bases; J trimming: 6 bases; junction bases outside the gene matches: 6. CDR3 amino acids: CSARDYKLAGGNEQFF. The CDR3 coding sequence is TGCAGTGCTAGAGATTATAAACTAGCGGGAGGCAATGAGCAGTTCTTC.

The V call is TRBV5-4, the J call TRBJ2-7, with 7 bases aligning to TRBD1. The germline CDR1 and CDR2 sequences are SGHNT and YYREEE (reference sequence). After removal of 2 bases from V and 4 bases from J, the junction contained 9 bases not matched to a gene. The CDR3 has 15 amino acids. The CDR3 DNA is TGTGCCAGCAGCTTAGGGGGACAGAGGGCGTACGAGCAGTACTTC. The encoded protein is CASSLGGQRAYEQYF.

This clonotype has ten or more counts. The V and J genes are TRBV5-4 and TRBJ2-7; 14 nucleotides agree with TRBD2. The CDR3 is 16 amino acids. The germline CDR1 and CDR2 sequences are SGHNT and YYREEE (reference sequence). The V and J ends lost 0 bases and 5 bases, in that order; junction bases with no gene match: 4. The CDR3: CASSLGGLAGGNEQYF. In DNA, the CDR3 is TGTGCCAGCAGCTTGGGAGGACTAGCGGGAGGAAACGAGCAGTACTTC.

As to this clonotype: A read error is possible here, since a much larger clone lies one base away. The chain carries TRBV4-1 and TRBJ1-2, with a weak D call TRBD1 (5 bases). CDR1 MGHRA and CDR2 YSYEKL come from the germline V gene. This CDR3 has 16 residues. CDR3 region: CASSQEGSGVNHGYTF. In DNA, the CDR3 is TGCGCCAGCAGCCAAGAAGGTTCGGGGGTTAACCATGGCTACACCTTC.

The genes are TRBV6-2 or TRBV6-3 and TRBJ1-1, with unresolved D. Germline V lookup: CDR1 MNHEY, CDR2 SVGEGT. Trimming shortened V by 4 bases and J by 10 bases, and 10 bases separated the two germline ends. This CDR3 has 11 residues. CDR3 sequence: CASSFSGVAFF. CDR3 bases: TGTGCCAGCAGTTTCTCGGGTGTAGCTTTCTTT.

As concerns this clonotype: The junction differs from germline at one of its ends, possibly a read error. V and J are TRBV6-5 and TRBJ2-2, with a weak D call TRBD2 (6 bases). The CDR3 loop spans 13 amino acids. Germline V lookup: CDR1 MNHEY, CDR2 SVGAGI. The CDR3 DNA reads TGTACTAGCAGTTACACGACGTCGGGGGAGCCGTTTTTT. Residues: CTSSYTTSGEPFF.

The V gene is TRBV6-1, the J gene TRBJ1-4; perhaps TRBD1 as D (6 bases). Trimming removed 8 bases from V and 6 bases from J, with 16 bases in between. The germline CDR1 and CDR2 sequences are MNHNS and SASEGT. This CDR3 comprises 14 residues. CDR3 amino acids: CASGPGGGYEKLFF. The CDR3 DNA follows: TGTGCCAGCGGTCCCGGGGGGGGCTATGAAAAACTGTTTTTT.

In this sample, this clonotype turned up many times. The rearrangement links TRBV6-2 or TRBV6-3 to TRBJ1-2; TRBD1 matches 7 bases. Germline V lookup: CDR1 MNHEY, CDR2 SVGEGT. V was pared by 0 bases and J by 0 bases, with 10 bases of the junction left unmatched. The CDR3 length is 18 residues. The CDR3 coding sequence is TGTGCCAGCAGTTACTCGTCCAGGACAGGTTTATCTAACTATGGCTACACCTTC. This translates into CASSYSSRTGLSNYGYTF.

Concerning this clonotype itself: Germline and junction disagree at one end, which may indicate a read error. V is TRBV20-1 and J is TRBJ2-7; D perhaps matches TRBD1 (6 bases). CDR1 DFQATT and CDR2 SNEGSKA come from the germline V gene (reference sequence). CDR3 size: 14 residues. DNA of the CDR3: TGCAGTGCGAATGGGACACTCAGCTCCTACGAGCAGTGCTTC. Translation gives CSANGTLSSYEQCF.

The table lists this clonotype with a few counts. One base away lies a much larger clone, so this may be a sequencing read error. CDR3 in amino acids: CASNMGRAGQETQYF. CDR3 nucleotide sequence: TGTGCCAGCAACATGGGGCGGGCCGGGCAAGAGACCCAGTACTTC. The chain recombines TRBV5-8 with TRBJ2-5; D is tentatively TRBD1 or TRBD2 (5 bases each). The CDR3 consists of 15 residues. Germline V lookup: CDR1 SGHTS, CDR2 YDEGEE. With 6 bases removed from V and 2 bases from J, the gap between germline ends came to 17 bases.

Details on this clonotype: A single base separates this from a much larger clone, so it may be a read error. CDR3: CASSGDTTGYIF. Written as DNA, the CDR3 is TGTGCCAGCAGTGGGGACACCACTGGCTACATCTTC. The chain uses TRBV6-1 and TRBJ1-2, with a tentative D call TRBD1 (6 bases). The CDR3 loop spans 12 amino acids. The V gene's germline CDR1 is MNHNS and CDR2 SASEGT.

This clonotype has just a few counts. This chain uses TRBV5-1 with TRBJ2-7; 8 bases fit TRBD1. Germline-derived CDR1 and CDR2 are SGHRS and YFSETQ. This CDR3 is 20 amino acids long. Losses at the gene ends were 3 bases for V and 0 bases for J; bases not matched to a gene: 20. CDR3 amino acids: CASSYSLDRASEGFSYEQYF. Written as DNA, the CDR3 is TGCGCCAGCAGCTACTCTTTGGACAGGGCCTCTGAGGGATTCTCCTACGAGCAGTACTTC.

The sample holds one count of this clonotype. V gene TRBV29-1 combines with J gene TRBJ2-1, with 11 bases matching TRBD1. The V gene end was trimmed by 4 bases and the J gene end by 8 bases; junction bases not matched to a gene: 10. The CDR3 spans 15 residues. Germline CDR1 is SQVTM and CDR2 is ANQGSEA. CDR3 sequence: CSVVSGGQGVYEQFF. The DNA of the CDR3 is TGCAGCGTTGTATCGGGGGGACAGGGGGTCTATGAGCAGTTCTTC.

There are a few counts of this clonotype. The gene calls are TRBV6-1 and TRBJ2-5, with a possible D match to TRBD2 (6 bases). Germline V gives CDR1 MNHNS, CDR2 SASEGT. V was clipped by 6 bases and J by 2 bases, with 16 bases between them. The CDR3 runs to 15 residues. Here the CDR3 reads CASSRTRGRQETQYF. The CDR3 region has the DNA TGTGCCAGCAGCCGGACCAGAGGGAGGCAAGAGACCCAGTACTTC.

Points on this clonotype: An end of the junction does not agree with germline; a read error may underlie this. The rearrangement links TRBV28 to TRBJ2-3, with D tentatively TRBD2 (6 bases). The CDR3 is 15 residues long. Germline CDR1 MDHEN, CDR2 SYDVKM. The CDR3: CASNKFPPPGDTRYF. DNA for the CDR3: TGTGCCAGCAACAAATTCCCCCCACCGGGAGATACGCGGTATTTT.

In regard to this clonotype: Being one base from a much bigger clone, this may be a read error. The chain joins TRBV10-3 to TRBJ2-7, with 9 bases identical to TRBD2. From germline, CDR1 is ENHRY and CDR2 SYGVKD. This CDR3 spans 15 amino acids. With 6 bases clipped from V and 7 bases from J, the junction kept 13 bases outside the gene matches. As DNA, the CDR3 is TGTGCCATCAGGGGGATTAGCGGGAGCGCGGGAGAGCAGTACTTC. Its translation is CAIRGISGSAGEQYF.

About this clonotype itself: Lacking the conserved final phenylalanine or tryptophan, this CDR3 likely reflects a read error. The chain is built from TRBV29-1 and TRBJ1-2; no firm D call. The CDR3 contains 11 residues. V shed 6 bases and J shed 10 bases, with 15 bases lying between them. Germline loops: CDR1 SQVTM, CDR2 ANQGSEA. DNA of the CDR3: TGCAGCGTCGCTCAGGTGGGTGACTACACCATC. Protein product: CSVAQVGDYTI.

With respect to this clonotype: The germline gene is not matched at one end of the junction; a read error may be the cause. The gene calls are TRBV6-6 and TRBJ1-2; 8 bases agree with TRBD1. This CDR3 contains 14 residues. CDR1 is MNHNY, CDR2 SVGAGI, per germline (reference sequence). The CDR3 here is CASSSTGQVYGYTF. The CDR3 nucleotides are TGTGCCAGCAGTTCAACGGGACAGGTCTATGGTTACACCTTC.

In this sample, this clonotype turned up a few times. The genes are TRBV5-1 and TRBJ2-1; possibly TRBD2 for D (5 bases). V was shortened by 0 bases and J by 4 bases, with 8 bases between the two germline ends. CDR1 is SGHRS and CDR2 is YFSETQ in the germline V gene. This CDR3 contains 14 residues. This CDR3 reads CASSLGGSYNEQFF. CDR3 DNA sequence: TGCGCCAGCAGCTTGGGAGGGTCGTACAATGAGCAGTTCTTC. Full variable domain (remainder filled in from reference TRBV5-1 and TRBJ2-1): KAGVTQTPRYLIKTRGQQVTLSCSPISGHRSVSWYQQTPGQGLQFLFEYFSETQRNKGNFPGRFSGRQFSNSRSEMNVSTLELGDSALYLCASSLGGSYNEQFFGPGTRLTVL.

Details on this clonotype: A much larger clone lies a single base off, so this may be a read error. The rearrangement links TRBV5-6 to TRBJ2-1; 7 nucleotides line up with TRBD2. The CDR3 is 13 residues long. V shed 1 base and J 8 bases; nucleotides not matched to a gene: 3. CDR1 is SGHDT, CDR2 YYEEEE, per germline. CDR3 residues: CASSLTSVDEQFF. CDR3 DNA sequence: TGTGCCAGCAGCTTGACTAGCGTGGATGAGCAGTTCTTC.

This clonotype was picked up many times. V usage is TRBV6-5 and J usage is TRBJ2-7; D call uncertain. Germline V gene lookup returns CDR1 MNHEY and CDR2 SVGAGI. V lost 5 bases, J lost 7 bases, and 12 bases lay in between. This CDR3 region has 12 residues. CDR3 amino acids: CASSTGQREQYF. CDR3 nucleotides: TGTGCCAGCAGTACGGGCCAGAGGGAGCAGTACTTC.

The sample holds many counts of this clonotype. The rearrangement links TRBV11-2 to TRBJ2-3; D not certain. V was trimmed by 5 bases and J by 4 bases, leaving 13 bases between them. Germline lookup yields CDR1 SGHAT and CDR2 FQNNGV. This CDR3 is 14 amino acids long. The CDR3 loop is CASSPLSAADTQYF. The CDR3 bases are TGTGCCAGCAGCCCTCTAAGCGCGGCAGATACGCAGTATTTT. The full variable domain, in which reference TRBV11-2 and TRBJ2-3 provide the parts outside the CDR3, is EAGVAQSPRYKIIEKRQSVAFWCNPISGHATLYWYQQILGQGPKLLIQFQNNGVVDDSQLPKDRFSAERLKGVDSTLKIQPAKLEDSAVYLCASSPLSAADTQYFGPGTRLTVL.